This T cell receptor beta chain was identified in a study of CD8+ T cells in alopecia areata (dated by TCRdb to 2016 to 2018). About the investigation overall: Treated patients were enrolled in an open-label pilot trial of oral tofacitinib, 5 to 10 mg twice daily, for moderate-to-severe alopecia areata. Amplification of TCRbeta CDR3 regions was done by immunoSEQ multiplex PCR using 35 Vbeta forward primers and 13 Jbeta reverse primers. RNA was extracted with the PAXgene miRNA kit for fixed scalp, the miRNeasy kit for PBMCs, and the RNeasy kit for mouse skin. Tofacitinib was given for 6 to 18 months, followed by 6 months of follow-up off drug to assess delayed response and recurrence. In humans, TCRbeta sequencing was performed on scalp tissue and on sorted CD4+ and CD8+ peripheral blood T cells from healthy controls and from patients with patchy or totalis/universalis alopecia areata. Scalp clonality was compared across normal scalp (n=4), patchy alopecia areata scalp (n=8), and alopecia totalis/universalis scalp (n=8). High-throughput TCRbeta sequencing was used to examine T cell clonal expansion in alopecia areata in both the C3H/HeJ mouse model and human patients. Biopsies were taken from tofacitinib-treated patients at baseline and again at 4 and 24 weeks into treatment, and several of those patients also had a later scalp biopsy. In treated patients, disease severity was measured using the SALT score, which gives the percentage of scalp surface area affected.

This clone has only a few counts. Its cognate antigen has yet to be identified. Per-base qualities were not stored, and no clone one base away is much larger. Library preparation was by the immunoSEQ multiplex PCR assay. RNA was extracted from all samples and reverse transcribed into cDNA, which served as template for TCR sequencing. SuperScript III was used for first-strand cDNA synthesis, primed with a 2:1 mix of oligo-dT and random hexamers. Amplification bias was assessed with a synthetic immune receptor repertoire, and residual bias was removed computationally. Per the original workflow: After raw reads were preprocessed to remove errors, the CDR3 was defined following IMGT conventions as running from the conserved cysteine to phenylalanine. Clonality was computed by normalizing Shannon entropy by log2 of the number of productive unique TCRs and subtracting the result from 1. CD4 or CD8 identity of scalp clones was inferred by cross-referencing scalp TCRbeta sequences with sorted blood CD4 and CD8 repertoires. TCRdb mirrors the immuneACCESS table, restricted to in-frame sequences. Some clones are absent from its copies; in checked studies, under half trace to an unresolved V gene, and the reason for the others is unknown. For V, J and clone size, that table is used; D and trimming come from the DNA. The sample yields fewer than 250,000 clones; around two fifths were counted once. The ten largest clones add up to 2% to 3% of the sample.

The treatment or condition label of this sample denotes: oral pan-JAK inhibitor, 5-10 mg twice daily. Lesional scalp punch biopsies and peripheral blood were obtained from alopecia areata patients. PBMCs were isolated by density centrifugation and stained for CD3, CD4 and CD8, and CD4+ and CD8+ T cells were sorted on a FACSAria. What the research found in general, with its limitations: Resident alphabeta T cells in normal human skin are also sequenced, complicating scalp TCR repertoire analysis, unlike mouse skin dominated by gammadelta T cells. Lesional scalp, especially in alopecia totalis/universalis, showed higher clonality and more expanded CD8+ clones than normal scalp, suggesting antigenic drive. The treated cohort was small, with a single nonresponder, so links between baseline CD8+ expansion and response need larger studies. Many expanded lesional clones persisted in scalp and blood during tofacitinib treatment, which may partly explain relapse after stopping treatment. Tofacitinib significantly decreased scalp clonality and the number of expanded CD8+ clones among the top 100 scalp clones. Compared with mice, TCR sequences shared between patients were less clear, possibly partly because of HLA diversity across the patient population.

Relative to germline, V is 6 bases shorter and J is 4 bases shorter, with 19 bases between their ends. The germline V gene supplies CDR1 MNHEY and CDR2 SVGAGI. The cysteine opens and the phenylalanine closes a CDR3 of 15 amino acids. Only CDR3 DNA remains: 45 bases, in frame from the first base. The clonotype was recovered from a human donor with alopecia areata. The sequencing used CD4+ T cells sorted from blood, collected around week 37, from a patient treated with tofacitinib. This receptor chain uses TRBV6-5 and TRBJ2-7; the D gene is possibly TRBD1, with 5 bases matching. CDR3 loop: CASSPQGWGAYEQYF. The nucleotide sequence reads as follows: TGTGCCAGCAGCCCTCAGGGTTGGGGCGCTTACGAGCAGTACTTC.